Presented here are 2 T cell receptor beta chains from one specimen sequenced in a study of Ad26.COV2.S vaccination and SARS-CoV-2 variants. Repertoires were generated with immunoSEQ multiplex PCR, while TCRdb's copy carries only in-frame clones and drops some. This table has about 460,000 clones, 89% appearing once. The treatment: some 20 received Ad26.COV2.S at low or high dose, single or two shots; a few received placebo; per-sample allocation not given. Material that was analyzed had been drawn on day 63 after the first vaccine or placebo injection. Material: peripheral blood, obtained in a trial of Ad26.COV2.S vaccine versus placebo. Receptor source: a person between 18 and 65 years old who received the Ad26.COV2.S COVID-19 vaccine or a placebo.

This clone occurred once. The chain uses TRBV24-1 and TRBJ2-1, with a possible D match to TRBD1 (6 bases). CDR1 KGHDR and CDR2 SFDVKD come from the germline V gene. Trimming stripped 5 bases from V and 0 bases from J, with 19 bases between. The CDR3 is 18 residues long. The CDR3 sequence is CATSVSYREGTSYNEQFF. CDR3 in DNA: TGTGCCACCAGTGTATCGTACAGGGAAGGAACCTCCTACAATGAGCAGTTCTTC.

The chain joins TRBV28 to TRBJ2-1; D may be TRBD2 (5 bases). The CDR3 loop spans 18 amino acids. Trimming took off 2 bases at V and 4 bases at J, with 21 bases between the two ends. CDR1 and CDR2 from the germline V gene are MDHEN and SYDVKM. The DNA for the CDR3 is TGTGCCAGCAGTTTAGAGTTCGTCGGGATAGTAGATTACAATGAGCAGTTCTTC. This gives the protein CASSLEFVGIVDYNEQFF.